The next 31 T cell receptor beta chains were all read from a single sample in a study of Ad26.COV2.S vaccination and SARS-CoV-2 variants. Using immunoSEQ multiplex PCR, the repertoire was profiled, and TCRdb retains in-frame clones only, with some absent. The sample yields a few hundred thousand clones, around nine tenths seen once. The treatment was: around 19 received Ad26.COV2.S at low or high dose, single or two shots; about 5 received placebo; per-sample allocation not given. The samples were gathered on day 63 after the first injection of vaccine or placebo. The sequenced sample was peripheral blood, obtained in a trial of Ad26.COV2.S vaccine versus placebo. The receptor set was obtained from a person between 18 and 59 years old who received the Ad26.COV2.S COVID-19 vaccine or a placebo.

The V gene is TRBV19, the J gene TRBJ1-2; D perhaps matches TRBD1 (5 bases). The CDR3 covers 15 residues. Germline CDR1 is LNHDA and CDR2 is SQIVND (reference sequence). Trimming stripped 6 bases from V and 1 base from J, with 15 bases between. The CDR3 spells CASSSPGTINYGYTF. Here the CDR3 DNA reads TGTGCCAGTAGCAGCCCCGGGACCATTAACTATGGCTACACCTTC.

This chain connects TRBV5-3 to TRBJ2-5, with 7 bases matching TRBD1. TRBV5-3 is given ORF status, its function remaining uncertain. After removal of 4 bases from V and 2 bases from J, the junction contained 5 bases not matched to a gene. The length of the CDR3 is 14 residues. The CDR3 DNA reads as TGTGCCAGAAGCCAGGGGACAGTGCAAGAGACCCAGTACTTC. Protein: CARSQGTVQETQYF.

V is TRBV19 and J is TRBJ1-2; D gene unclear. Trimming took off 3 bases at V and 1 base at J, with 9 bases between the two ends. This CDR3 is built from 14 residues. Per the germline V gene, CDR1 is LNHDA and CDR2 is SQIVND (reference sequence). The CDR3 nucleotides are TGTGCCAGTAGTATGAGGAGGGATAACTATGGCTACACCTTC. Translating it yields CASSMRRDNYGYTF.

For the CDR3, the DNA is TGTGCCATCAGTGAGTCGCCGACAGGGAGGGATCAGCCCCAGCATTTT. Translated, it gives CAISESPTGRDQPQHF. The chain joins TRBV10-3 to TRBJ1-5; 7 nucleotides line up with TRBD1. The CDR3 covers 16 residues. The V gene's germline CDR1 is ENHRY and CDR2 SYGVKD. V shed 0 bases and J 5 bases; nucleotides not matched to a gene: 7.

This CDR3 reads CASSPGAWTGHTGELFF. DNA for the CDR3: TGCGCCAGCAGCCCCGGCGCCTGGACGGGTCACACCGGGGAGCTGTTTTTT. This chain joins TRBV5-1 and TRBJ2-2; D not resolved. The germline CDR1 and CDR2 sequences are SGHRS and YFSETQ. The V gene lost 4 bases and the J gene lost 3 bases, with 19 bases spanning the gap. The CDR3 loop spans 17 amino acids.

This chain uses TRBV5-1 with TRBJ1-2; 7 bases match TRBD1. Germline V gene sequence: CDR1 SGHRS, CDR2 YFSETQ. Trimming at V came to 4 bases and at J to 8 bases, leaving 8 bases not matched to a gene. The CDR3 is 13 amino acids. CDR3 in amino acids: CASSPGTVKGYTF. In nucleotides, the CDR3 is TGCGCCAGCAGCCCCGGGACAGTGAAGGGCTACACCTTC. The whole variable domain, remainder taken from reference TRBV5-1 and TRBJ1-2, is KAGVTQTPRYLIKTRGQQVTLSCSPISGHRSVSWYQQTPGQGLQFLFEYFSETQRNKGNFPGRFSGRQFSNSRSEMNVSTLELGDSALYLCASSPGTVKGYTFGSGTRLTVV.

CDR3 sequence (DNA): TGTGCCAGCACGGGGGGGATCTCACCCCTCCACTTT. Translating it yields CASTGGISPLHF. The chain recombines TRBV28 with TRBJ1-6; perhaps TRBD1 as D (5 bases). V dropped 7 bases and J dropped 10 bases, with 11 bases sitting between them. Per germline, CDR1 MDHEN and CDR2 SYDVKM. The CDR3 is made up of 12 amino acids.

V is TRBV9 and J is TRBJ2-2; D is perhaps TRBD1 (5 bases). The CDR3 covers 14 residues. Trimming left V 3 bases short and J 6 bases short, with 12 bases between. Per germline, CDR1 SGDLS and CDR2 YYNGEE. CDR3 amino acids: CASSEIGDPGELFF. The DNA of the CDR3 is TGTGCCAGCAGCGAGATAGGGGATCCCGGGGAGCTGTTTTTT.

The gene calls are TRBV6-5 and TRBJ2-3; 7 bases are a match to TRBD2. Germline assignment: CDR1 MNHEY and CDR2 SVGAGI. CDR3 length: 14 amino acids. After removal of 5 bases from V and 0 bases from J, the junction contained 2 bases not matched to a gene. In DNA, the CDR3 is TGTGCCAGCAGTCAACTAGCGAGCACAGATACGCAGTATTTT. This translates into CASSQLASTDTQYF.

The chain joins TRBV12-1 to TRBJ2-3; the table's D call TRBD2 went unverified against the DNA. TRBV12-1 is tagged as a pseudogene. This CDR3 is 16 amino acids long. DNA for the CDR3: TGTGCCAGCAGCCCCCCCGGTAGCGGGGAAACAGATACGCAGTATTTT. Its protein is CASSPPGSGETDTQYF.

This clone showed up just once. The chain employs TRBV5-1 and TRBJ2-5; the D gene is possibly TRBD1 (6 bases). Trimming shortened V by 0 bases and J by 5 bases, and 11 bases separated the two germline ends. CDR1 SGHRS and CDR2 YFSETQ come from the germline V gene. This CDR3 has 14 residues. CDR3 sequence: CASSLVWGRETQYF. CDR3 DNA sequence: TGCGCCAGCAGCTTGGTTTGGGGGCGGGAGACCCAGTACTTC. The whole variable domain, remainder taken from reference TRBV5-1 and TRBJ2-5, is KAGVTQTPRYLIKTRGQQVTLSCSPISGHRSVSWYQQTPGQGLQFLFEYFSETQRNKGNFPGRFSGRQFSNSRSEMNVSTLELGDSALYLCASSLVWGRETQYFGPGTRLLVL.

This clone was found a few times. The chain is built from TRBV21-1 and TRBJ1-6. TRBV21-1 counts as a pseudogene. The CDR3 is made up of 18 amino acids. CDR3 coding DNA: TGTGCCAGCAGCATGGTCAGCCCTGAGAGCTCCTATAATTCACCCCTCCACTTT. Translation gives CASSMVSPESSYNSPLHF.

This chain connects TRBV15 to TRBJ2-7; D ambiguous. V shed 0 bases and J shed 0 bases, with 9 bases lying between them. CDR3 length: 15 residues. Germline CDR1 LNHNV, CDR2 YYDKDF (reference sequence). The CDR3 coding sequence is TGTGCCACCAGCAGAGACGTGACCCCCTCCTACGAGCAGTACTTC. This encodes CATSRDVTPSYEQYF. The full variable domain, in which reference TRBV15 and TRBJ2-7 provide the parts outside the CDR3, is DAMVIQNPRYQVTQFGKPVTLSCSQTLNHNVMYWYQQKSSQAPKLLFHYYDKDFNNEADTPDNFQSRRPNTSFCFLDIRSPGLGDTAMYLCATSRDVTPSYEQYFGPGTRLTVT.

In the case of this clone: The same CDR3 also results from other DNA sequences found in this sample. This CDR3 is CASNEGRSTDTQYF. CDR3 DNA sequence: TGTGCCAGTAACGAGGGCCGGAGCACAGATACGCAGTATTTT. This sequence joins TRBV19 and TRBJ2-3, with D possibly matching TRBD2 (5 bases). The germline V and J ends were trimmed by 7 bases and 0 bases, with 11 bases remaining between them. The CDR3 is 14 amino acids. The germline gives CDR1 LNHDA, CDR2 SQIVND (reference sequence).

The rearrangement joins TRBV6-2 or TRBV6-3 to TRBJ2-7; TRBD2 aligns across 9 bases. This CDR3 is 17 amino acids long. Germline V gene lookup returns CDR1 MNHEY and CDR2 SVGEGT. V lost 0 bases, J lost 2 bases, and 8 bases stayed unmatched. CDR3 DNA sequence: TGTGCCAGCAGTTACTCGTGGGCTAGCGGGGACCCCTACGAGCAGTACTTC. Amino acids: CASSYSWASGDPYEQYF.

The CDR3 sequence is CASSLVPPKRGFTDTQYF. Written as DNA, the CDR3 is TGTGCCAGCAGCTTAGTCCCCCCCAAGCGGGGATTCACAGATACGCAGTATTTT. V and J are TRBV7-2 and TRBJ2-3; 7 nucleotides agree with TRBD2. The CDR3 length is 18 residues. With V trimmed by 1 base and J by 2 bases, 12 bases remained unmatched. CDR1 and CDR2 from the germline V gene are SGHTA and FQGNSA.

This clone is a singleton in its sample. CDR3 protein: CASSLGSRGLGDNEQFF. CDR3 DNA sequence: TGTGCCAGCAGCTTAGGATCCAGGGGGCTAGGGGACAATGAGCAGTTCTTC. The chain has TRBV11-2 and TRBJ2-1, with TRBD1 identical over 8 bases. Germline values: CDR1 SGHAT, CDR2 FQNNGV. V shed 1 base, J shed 5 bases, and the junction held 10 bases outside the gene matches. This CDR3 contains 17 residues.

The J gene is TRBJ1-1, the V gene TRBV10-1; TRBD1 is a possible D gene (6 bases). Per the germline V gene, CDR1 is WNHNN and CDR2 is SYGVQD (reference sequence). V was cut by 6 bases and J by 3 bases, with 11 bases left in between. CDR3 length: 13 residues. The chain's CDR3 is CASSQAGDTEAFF. The CDR3 DNA reads as TGCGCCAGCAGCCAGGCAGGGGACACTGAAGCTTTCTTT.

J is TRBJ2-3 and V is TRBV19; D remains ambiguous. Trimming pared 1 base from V and 0 bases from J, leaving 5 bases between. The germline gives CDR1 LNHDA, CDR2 SQIVND (reference sequence). CDR3 length: 14 amino acids. The CDR3 loop reads CASSIGGSTDTQYF. The CDR3 DNA follows: TGTGCCAGTAGTATAGGGGGAAGCACAGATACGCAGTATTTT.

This chain connects TRBV5-5 to TRBJ1-6, with D possibly matching TRBD1 (5 bases). The V gene lost 0 bases and the J gene lost 5 bases, with 15 bases spanning the gap. This CDR3 comprises 17 residues. Germline V lookup: CDR1 SGHKS, CDR2 YYEKEE (reference sequence). DNA for the CDR3: TGTGCCAGCAGCTTGGTTGGCAGGGTAACAGATAATTCACCCCTCCACTTT. Residues: CASSLVGRVTDNSPLHF. Combining the CDR3 with reference TRBV5-5 and TRBJ1-6 gives the whole variable domain DAGVTQSPTHLIKTRGQQVTLRCSPISGHKSVSWYQQVLGQGPQFIFQYYEKEERGRGNFPDRFSARQFPNYSSELNVNALLLGDSALYLCASSLVGRVTDNSPLHFGNGTRLTVT.

The genes are TRBV5-1 and TRBJ1-1; a possible D gene is TRBD1 (5 bases). With 0 bases removed from V and 0 bases from J, the gap between germline ends came to 6 bases. This CDR3 is built from 14 residues. CDR1 and CDR2 from the germline V gene are SGHRS and YFSETQ. CDR3 in DNA: TGCGCCAGCAGCTTGGAGACAGTGAACACTGAAGCTTTCTTT. Its protein product is CASSLETVNTEAFF.

The V call is TRBV6-4, the J call TRBJ2-5; D possibly corresponds to TRBD2 (7 bases). The ends were cut back, 5 bases at V and 7 bases at J, with 20 bases in the middle. CDR1 and CDR2 from the germline V gene are MRHNA and SNTAGT. The length of the CDR3 is 15 residues. CDR3: CASSTGGPKRGTQYF. CDR3 coding DNA: TGTGCCAGCAGTACCGGGGGGCCCAAAAGAGGGACCCAGTACTTC.

The gene calls are TRBV12-3 or TRBV12-4 and TRBJ1-1; D remains unclear. Trimming stripped 4 bases from V and 0 bases from J, with 6 bases between. The CDR3 has 13 amino acids. The CDR3 nucleotides read TGTGCCAGCAGTTCCTCAGTGAACACTGAAGCTTTCTTT. It encodes CASSSSVNTEAFF.

The chain carries TRBV15 and TRBJ2-5; D not certain. V lost 2 bases, J lost 5 bases, and 6 bases lay in between. Germline V gene sequence: CDR1 LNHNV, CDR2 YYDKDF (reference sequence). This CDR3 comprises 12 residues. CDR3 region: CATSRSGETQYF. The CDR3 DNA sequence: TGTGCCACCAGCAGATCCGGCGAGACCCAGTACTTC.

This clone came up a few times. The V call is TRBV11-3, the J call TRBJ1-4; perhaps TRBD1 as D (5 bases). CDR1 and CDR2 from the germline V gene are SGHNT and YENEEA. CDR3 length: 17 residues. The germline V and J ends were trimmed by 5 bases and 5 bases, with 21 bases remaining between them. The CDR3 loop reads CASSRQPLPLLNEKLFF. CDR3 DNA: TGTGCCAGCAGCCGACAGCCGCTACCCTTGCTAAATGAAAAACTGTTTTTT.

In its sample, this clone was seen once. It is unclear where the CDR3 begins or ends on the DNA, so no DNA is shown, and the CDR3 is as TCRdb lists it. The CDR3 protein is CASSEFGQGAPPTF. The chain carries TRBV7-9 and TRBJ2-6; the table's D call, TRBD1, was not checked against the DNA. The CDR3 extends over 14 residues, inclusive of both ends. The V gene's germline CDR1 is SEHNR and CDR2 FQNEAQ (reference sequence).

This chain joins TRBV11-1 and TRBJ2-7; D ambiguous. Germline V gives CDR1 SGHAT, CDR2 FQDESV (reference sequence). This CDR3 has 13 amino acids. Trimming left V 2 bases short and J 2 bases short, with 7 bases between. The CDR3 DNA follows: TGTGCCAGCAGCTTAACAAACACCTACGAGCAGTACTTC. Encoded protein: CASSLTNTYEQYF.

The rearrangement joins TRBV7-6 to TRBJ2-1, with 11 bases lining up with TRBD2. The V segment lost 5 bases and the J segment 7 bases; nucleotides outside the gene matches: 7. Germline V CDR1 and CDR2: SGHVS, FNYEAQ. The CDR3 totals 15 residues. The CDR3 is CASSAYSGGANEQFF. CDR3 coding DNA: TGTGCCAGCAGCGCATATAGCGGGGGGGCAAATGAGCAGTTCTTC. Supplemented by reference TRBV7-6 and TRBJ2-1, the full variable domain reads GAGVSQSPRYKVTKRGQDVALRCDPISGHVSLYWYRQALGQGPEFLTYFNYEAQQDKSGLPNDRFSAERPEGSISTLTIQRTEQRDSAMYRCASSAYSGGANEQFFGPGTRLTVL.

The chain links TRBV5-8 to TRBJ2-5, with a weak D call TRBD1 (5 bases). CDR1 is SGHTS and CDR2 is YDEGEE in the germline V gene. V lost 5 bases and J lost 3, with 14 bases in between. The CDR3 extends over 14 amino acids. CDR3 sequence: CASRLSGSEETQYF. The CDR3, as DNA: TGTGCCAGCAGGTTGTCAGGGTCAGAAGAGACCCAGTACTTC.

The chain carries TRBV30 and TRBJ1-4; D not certain. CDR1 GTSNPN and CDR2 SVGIG come from the germline V gene (reference sequence). The CDR3 runs to 13 residues. With 4 bases removed from V and 8 bases from J, the gap between germline ends came to 14 bases. DNA for the CDR3: TGTGCCTGGAACGTTATCGCGGGCGAAAAACTGTTTTTT. Amino acid sequence: CAWNVIAGEKLFF.

The gene calls are TRBV2 and TRBJ1-3; D possibly corresponds to TRBD1 (5 bases). V gave up 6 bases and J gave up 3 bases, with 21 bases separating them. The germline V gene has CDR1 SNHLY and CDR2 FYNNEI. The CDR3 has 17 amino acids. DNA for the CDR3: TGTGCCAGCAGCTATGAACGGGACCTTGGGGGTGGAAACACCATATATTTT. Its protein is CASSYERDLGGGNTIYF. Combining the CDR3 with reference TRBV2 and TRBJ1-3 gives the whole variable domain EPEVTQTPSHQVTQMGQEVILRCVPISNHLYFYWYRQILGQKVEFLVSFYNNEISEKSEIFDDQFSVERPDGSNFTLKIRSTKLEDSAMYFCASSYERDLGGGNTIYFGEGSWLTVV.